The rows below give T cell receptor beta chains drawn from one sample of a study of blood T cells in healthy people across ages. A single record per CDR3 protein comes from TCRdb applying MiXCR to the 5' RACE reads. The top ten clones hold under 20% of a sample with about 1 million distinct CDR3 sequences, around 45% of them seen once. The source material was blood. These receptors were obtained from a woman in her sixties in good health. CDR3s include the opening cysteine and the closing phenylalanine or tryptophan.

v_call	j_call	cdr3_aa
TRBV27	TRBJ1-2	CASSLSGGLYGYTF
TRBV12-3/TRBV12-4	TRBJ2-2	CASSLLAFTGELFF
TRBV5-5	NA	CASNQEGRAGDEQYF
TRBV25-1	TRBJ2-5	CASSEGHREETQYF
TRBV10-1	TRBJ2-3	CASSRDRGISDTQYF
TRBV7-9	TRBJ2-3	CASSCLAGRGDTQYF
TRBV7-6	TRBJ2-4	CASSQADSSAEEQYF
TRBV20-1	TRBJ2-5	CSARDDVGVLKGTQYF
TRBV20-1	NA	CSATQGFGAYEQYF
TRBV7-9	TRBJ2-1	CASSLEGMGGPKPYNEQFF
TRBV20-1	TRBJ1-4	CSARGRTNEKLFF
TRBV7-2	TRBJ2-5	CASSPAGSVQTQYF
TRBV20-1	TRBJ2-5	CSARDWGESETQYF
TRBV5-1	TRBJ2-3	CASSLDNVAGGPDTQYF
TRBV6-2/TRBV6-3	NA	CASSPGGLGLEQYF
TRBV4-2	TRBJ2-5	CASSQGLLAGNNEQYF
TRBV6-5	TRBJ2-1	CASSYMMGLAGGSSYNEQFF
TRBV7-2	TRBJ2-7	CASSRKVVAGEQYF
TRBV10-3	TRBJ2-3	CAISESTGLAEAQTQYF
TRBV9	NA	CASSAQAGGETQYF
TRBV7-7	NA	CASSLDMGRGTQYF